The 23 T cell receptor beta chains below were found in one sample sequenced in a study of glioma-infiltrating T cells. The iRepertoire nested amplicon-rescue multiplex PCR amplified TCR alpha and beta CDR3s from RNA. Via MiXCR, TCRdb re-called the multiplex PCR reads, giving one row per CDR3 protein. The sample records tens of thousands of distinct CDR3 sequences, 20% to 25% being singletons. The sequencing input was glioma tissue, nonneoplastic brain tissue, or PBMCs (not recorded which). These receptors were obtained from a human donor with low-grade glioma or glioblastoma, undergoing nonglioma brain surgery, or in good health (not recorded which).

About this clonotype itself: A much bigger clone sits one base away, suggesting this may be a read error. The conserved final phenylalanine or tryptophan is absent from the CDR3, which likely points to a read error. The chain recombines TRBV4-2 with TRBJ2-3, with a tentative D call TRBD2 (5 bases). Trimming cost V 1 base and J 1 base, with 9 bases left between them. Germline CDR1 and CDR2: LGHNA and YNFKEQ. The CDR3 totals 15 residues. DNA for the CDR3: TGTGCCAGCAGCCAAGCTTTCGGGGGCACAGATACGCAGTATTAT. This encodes CASSQAFGGTDTQYY.

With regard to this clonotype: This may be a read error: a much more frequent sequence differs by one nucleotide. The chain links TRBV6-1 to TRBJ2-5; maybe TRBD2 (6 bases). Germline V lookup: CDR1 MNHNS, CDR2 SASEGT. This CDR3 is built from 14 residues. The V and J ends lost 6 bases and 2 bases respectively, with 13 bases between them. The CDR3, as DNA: TGTGCCAGCAGGACTGGCGGGGCACAAGAGACCCAGTACTTC. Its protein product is CASRTGGAQETQYF.

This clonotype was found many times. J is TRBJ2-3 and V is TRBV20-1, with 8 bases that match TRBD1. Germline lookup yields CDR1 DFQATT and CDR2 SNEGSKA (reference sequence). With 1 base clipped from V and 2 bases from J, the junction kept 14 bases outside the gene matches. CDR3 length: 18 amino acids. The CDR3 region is CSARALTTTGANTDTQYF. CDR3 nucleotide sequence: TGCAGTGCTAGAGCCCTGACCACGACAGGGGCGAACACAGATACGCAGTATTTT.

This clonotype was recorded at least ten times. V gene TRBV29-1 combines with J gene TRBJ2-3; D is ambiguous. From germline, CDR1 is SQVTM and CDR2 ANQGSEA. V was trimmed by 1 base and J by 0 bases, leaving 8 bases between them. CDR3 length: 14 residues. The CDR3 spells CSVEGRRSTDTQYF. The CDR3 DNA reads TGCAGCGTTGAAGGACGACGAAGCACAGATACGCAGTATTTT.

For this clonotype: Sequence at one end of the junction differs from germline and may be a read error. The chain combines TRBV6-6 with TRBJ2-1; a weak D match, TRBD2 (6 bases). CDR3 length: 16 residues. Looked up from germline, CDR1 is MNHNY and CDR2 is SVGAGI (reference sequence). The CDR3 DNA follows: TGTGCCAGCAGCGTAGAACCGACTAGGAACAACGATGAGCAGCTCTTC. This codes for CASSVEPTRNNDEQLF.

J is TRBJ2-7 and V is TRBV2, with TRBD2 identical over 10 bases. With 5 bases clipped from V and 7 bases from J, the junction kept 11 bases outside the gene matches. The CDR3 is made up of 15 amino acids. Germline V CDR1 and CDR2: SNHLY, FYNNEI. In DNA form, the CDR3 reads TGTGCCAGCAGTTCACTAGCGGGGCCCTCGGGAGAGCAGTACTTC. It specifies CASSSLAGPSGEQYF.

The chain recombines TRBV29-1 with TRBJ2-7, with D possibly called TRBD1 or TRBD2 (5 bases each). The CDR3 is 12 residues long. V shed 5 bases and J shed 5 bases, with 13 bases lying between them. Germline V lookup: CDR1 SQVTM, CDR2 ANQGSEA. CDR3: CSVWGSHDEQYF. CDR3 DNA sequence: TGCAGCGTTTGGGGGAGTCACGACGAGCAGTACTTC.

CDR3 loop: CASSIQVSGETQYF. CDR3 in DNA: TGTGCCAGTAGTATCCAGGTGTCCGGAGAGACCCAGTACTTC. This chain joins TRBV19 and TRBJ2-5; no firm D call. Germline CDR1 is LNHDA and CDR2 is SQIVND (reference sequence). With 3 bases removed from V and 4 bases from J, the gap between germline ends came to 12 bases. CDR3 length equals 14 residues.

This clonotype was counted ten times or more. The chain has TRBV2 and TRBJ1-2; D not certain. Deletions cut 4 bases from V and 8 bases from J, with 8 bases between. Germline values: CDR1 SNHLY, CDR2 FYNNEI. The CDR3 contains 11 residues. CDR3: CASSVTRGYTF. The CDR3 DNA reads TGTGCCAGCAGTGTAACAAGAGGCTACACCTTC.

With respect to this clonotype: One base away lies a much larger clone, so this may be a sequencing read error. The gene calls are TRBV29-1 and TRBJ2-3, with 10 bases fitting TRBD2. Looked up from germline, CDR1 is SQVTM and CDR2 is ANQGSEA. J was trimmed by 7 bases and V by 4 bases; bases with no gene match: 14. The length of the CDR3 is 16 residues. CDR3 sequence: CSVGKATSGTGNTQYF. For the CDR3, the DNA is TGCAGCGTTGGAAAGGCTACTAGCGGGACGGGTAATACGCAGTATTTT.

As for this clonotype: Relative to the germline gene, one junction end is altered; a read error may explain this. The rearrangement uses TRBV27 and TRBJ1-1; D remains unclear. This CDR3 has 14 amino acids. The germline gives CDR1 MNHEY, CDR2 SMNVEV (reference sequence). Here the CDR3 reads CASSPRTLNTKAFF. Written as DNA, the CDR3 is TGTGCCAGCAGTCCCCGGACCCTGAACACTAAAGCCTTCTTT.

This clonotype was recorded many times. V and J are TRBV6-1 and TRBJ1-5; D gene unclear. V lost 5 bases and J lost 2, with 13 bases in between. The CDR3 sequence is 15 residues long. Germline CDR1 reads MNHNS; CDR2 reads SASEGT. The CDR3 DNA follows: TGTGCCAGCAGTTCGCAGGTTTCGGGCAATCAGCCCCAGCATTTT. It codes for CASSSQVSGNQPQHF.

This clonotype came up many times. The CDR3 DNA follows: TGTGCCACCAGCAGAGGACAGGGGGTTCAGCCCCAGCATTTT. This encodes CATSRGQGVQPQHF. The rearrangement uses TRBV15 and TRBJ1-5; 9 bases match TRBD1. The V gene end was trimmed by 1 base and the J gene end by 6 bases; junction bases not matched to a gene: 1. Germline V gene data show CDR1 as LNHNV and CDR2 as YYDKDF (reference sequence). The CDR3 is 14 amino acids.

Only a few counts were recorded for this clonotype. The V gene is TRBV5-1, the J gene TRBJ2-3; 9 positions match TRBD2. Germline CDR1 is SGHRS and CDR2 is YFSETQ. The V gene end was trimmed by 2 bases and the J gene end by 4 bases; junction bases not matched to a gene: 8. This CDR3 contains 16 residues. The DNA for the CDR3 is TGCGCCAGCAGCTTCCGAGGAGCGGGAGGAGCAGATACGCAGTATTTT. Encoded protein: CASSFRGAGGADTQYF.

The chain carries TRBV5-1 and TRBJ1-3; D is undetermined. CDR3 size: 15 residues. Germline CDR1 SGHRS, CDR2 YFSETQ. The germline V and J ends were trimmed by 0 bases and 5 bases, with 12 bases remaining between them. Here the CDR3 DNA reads TGCGCCAGCAGCTTGGATGGGAATGCTCGAAACACCATATATTTT. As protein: CASSLDGNARNTIYF.

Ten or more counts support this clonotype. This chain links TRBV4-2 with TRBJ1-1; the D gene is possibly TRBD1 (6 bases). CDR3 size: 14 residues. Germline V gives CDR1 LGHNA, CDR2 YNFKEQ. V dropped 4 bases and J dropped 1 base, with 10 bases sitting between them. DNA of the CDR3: TGTGCCAGCAGCCGCAGAGGGGGGAACACTGAAGCTTTCTTT. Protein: CASSRRGGNTEAFF.

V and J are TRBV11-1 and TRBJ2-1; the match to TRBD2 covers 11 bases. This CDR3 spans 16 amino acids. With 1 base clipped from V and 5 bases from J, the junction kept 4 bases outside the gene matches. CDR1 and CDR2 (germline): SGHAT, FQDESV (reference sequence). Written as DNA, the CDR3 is TGTGCCAGCAGCTTAGTGGGACTAGCGGAAAACAATGAGCAGTTCTTC. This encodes CASSLVGLAENNEQFF. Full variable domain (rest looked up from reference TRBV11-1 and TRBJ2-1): EAEVAQSPRYKITEKSQAVAFWCDPISGHATLYWYRQILGQGPELLVQFQDESVVDDSQLPKDRFSAERLKGVDSTLKIQPAELGDSAMYLCASSLVGLAENNEQFFGPGTRLTVL.

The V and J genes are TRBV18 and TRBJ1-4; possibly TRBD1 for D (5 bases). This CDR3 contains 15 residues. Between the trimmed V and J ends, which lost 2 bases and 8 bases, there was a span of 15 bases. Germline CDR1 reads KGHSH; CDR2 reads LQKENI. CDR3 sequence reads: CASSPFRGGEEKLFF. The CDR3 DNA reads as TGTGCCAGCTCACCATTCCGGGGCGGCGAAGAAAAACTGTTTTTT. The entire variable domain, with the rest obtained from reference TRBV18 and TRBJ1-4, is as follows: NAGVMQNPRHLVRRRGQEARLRCSPMKGHSHVYWYRQLPEEGLKFMVYLQKENIIDESGMPKERFSAEFPKEGPSILRIQQVVRGDSAAYFCASSPFRGGEEKLFFGSGTQLSVL.

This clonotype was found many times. CDR3: CSASTGDPANYGYTF. In DNA, the CDR3 is TGCAGTGCTAGTACCGGGGACCCCGCTAACTATGGCTACACCTTC. The chain employs TRBV20-1 and TRBJ1-2; maybe TRBD1 (5 bases). V shed 3 bases and J shed 0 bases, with 14 bases lying between them. The CDR3 covers 15 residues. CDR1 is DFQATT, CDR2 SNEGSKA, per germline (reference sequence).

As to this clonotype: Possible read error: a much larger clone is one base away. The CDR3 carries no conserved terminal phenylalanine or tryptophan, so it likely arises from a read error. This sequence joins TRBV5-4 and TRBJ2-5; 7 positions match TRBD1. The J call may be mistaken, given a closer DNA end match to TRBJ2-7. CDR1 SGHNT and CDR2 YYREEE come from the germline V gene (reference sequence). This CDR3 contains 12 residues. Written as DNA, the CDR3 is TGTGCCAGCAGCTTGTCAGGGGGCGAGCAGTACCTC. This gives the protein CASSLSGGEQYL.

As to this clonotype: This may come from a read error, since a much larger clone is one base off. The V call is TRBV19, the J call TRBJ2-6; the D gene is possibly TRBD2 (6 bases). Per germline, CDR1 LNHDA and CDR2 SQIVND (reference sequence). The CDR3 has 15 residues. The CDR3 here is CANSIGGLGANVLTF. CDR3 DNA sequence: TGTGCCAATAGTATAGGAGGGCTTGGGGCCAACGTCCTGACTTTC.

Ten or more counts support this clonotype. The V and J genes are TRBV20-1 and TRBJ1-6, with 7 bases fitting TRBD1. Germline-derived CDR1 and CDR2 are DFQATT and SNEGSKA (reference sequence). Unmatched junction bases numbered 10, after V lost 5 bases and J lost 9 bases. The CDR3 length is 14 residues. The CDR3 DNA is TGCAGTGCTCTACCGACAGGGTTATCTTCACCCCTCCACTTT. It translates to CSALPTGLSSPLHF.

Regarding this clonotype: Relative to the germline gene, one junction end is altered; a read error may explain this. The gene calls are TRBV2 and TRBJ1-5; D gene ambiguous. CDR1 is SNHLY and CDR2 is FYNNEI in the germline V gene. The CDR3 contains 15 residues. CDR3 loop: CVSRAQLYSNQPQHF. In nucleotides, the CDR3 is TGTGTCAGCAGAGCCCAACTTTATAGCAATCAGCCCCAGCATTTT.